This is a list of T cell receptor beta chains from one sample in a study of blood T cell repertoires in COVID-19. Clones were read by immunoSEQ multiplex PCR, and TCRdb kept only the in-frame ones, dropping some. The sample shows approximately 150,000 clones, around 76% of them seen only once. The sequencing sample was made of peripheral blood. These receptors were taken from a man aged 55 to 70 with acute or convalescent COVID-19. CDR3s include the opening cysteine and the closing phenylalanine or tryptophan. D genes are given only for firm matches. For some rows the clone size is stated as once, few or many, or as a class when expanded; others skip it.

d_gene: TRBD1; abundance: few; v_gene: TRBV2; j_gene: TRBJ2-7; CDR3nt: TGTGCCAGCAGGGGGGACAGCGGCAACGAGCAGTACTTC; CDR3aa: CASRGDSGNEQYF
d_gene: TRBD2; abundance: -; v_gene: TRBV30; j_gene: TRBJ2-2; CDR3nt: TGTGCCTGGGGGGGACTAGCGGGTCTCACCGGGGAGCTGTTTTTT; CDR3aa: CAWGGLAGLTGELFF
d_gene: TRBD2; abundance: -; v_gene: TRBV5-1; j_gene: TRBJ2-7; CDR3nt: TGCGCCAGCGGCGCAGCGGGAGCCCAGTACGAGCAGTACTTC; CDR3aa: CASGAAGAQYEQYF
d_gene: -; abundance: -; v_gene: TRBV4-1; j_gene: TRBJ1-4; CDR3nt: TGCGCCAGCAGCCACGAAGAGGCGAGAAATGAAAAACTGTTTTTT; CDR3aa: CASSHEEARNEKLFF
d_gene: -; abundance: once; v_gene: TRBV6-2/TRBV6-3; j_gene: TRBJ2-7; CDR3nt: TGTGCCAGCAGTTACGATCGGCGAGCTAGCGTTTACTACGAGCAGTACTTC; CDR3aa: CASSYDRRASVYYEQYF
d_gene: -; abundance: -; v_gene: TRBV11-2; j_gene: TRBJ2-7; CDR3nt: TGTGCCAGCAGCTTAGATTATTCCGAGCAGTACTTC; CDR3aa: CASSLDYSEQYF
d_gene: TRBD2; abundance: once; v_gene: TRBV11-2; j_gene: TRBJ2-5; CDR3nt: TGTGCCAGCAGCTCCGGACTAGCGGGTTACCAAGAGACCCAGTACTTC; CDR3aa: CASSSGLAGYQETQYF
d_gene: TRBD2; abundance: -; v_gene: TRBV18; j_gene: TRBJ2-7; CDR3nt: TGTGCCAGCTCACCCTCGTCGGGGGGCGAGCAGTACTTC; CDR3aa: CASSPSSGGEQYF
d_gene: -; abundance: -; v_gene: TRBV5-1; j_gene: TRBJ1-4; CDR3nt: TGCGCCAGCAGCGCGAACCCAGCGGAGGGTGAAAAACTGTTTTTT; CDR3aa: CASSANPAEGEKLFF
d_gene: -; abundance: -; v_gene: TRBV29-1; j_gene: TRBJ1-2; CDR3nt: TGCAGCGTTGAATTGGCAGGGGCTAACTATGGCTACACCTTC; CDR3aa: CSVELAGANYGYTF
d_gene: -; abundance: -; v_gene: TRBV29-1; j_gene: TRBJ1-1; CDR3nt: TGCAGCGTTGTACCCCAATTTACCGGGCCCCCGGGAGGAACTGAAGCTTTCTTT; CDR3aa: CSVVPQFTGPPGGTEAFF
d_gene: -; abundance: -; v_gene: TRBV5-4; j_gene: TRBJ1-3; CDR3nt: TGTGCCAGCAGCTCCCCCGGGGGAAACACCATATATTTT; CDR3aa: CASSSPGGNTIYF
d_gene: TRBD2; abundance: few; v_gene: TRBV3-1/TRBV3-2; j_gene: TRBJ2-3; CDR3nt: TGTGCCAGCAGCCTCCTCCTGGGGGGGACTAGCGGAGATACGCAGTATTTT; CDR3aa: CASSLLLGGTSGDTQYF
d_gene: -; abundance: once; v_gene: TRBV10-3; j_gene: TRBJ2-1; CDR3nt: TGTGCCATCAGTGACCCCCCGGGGAATGAGCAGTTCTTC; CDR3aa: CAISDPPGNEQFF
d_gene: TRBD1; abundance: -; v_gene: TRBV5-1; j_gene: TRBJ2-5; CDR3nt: TGCGCCAGCAGCCCGGGACAGGGGGCGCAGAGACGGGAGACCCAGTACTTC; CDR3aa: CASSPGQGAQRRETQYF
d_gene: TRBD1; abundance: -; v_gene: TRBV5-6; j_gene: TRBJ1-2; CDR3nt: TGTGCCAGCAGCCCCCGCTTAGGGCAGGGGGTAAATGGCTACACCTTC; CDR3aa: CASSPRLGQGVNGYTF
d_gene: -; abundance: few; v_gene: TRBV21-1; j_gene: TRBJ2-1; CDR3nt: TGTGCCAGCAGCAAGGGGACTGATAACAATGAGCAGTTCTTC; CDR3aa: CASSKGTDNNEQFF
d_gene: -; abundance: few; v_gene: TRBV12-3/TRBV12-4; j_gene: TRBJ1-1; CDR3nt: TGTGCCAGCAGTTTAGGGGGGGACGCTTTCTTT; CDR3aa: CASSLGGDAFF
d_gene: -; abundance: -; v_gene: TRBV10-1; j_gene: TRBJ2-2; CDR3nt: TGCGCCAGCAAAGAACAAGACACCGGGGAGCTGTTTTTT; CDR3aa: CASKEQDTGELFF
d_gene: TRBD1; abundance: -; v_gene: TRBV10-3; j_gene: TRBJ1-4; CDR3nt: TGTGCCACCCGGGACAGTAGAGGGGCTAATGAAAAACTGTTTTTT; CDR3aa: CATRDSRGANEKLFF
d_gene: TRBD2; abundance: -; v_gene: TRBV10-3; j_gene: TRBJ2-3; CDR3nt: TGTGCCATCAGTCCGAGCCCCGGGACTAGAGGCACAGATACGCAGTATTTT; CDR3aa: CAISPSPGTRGTDTQYF
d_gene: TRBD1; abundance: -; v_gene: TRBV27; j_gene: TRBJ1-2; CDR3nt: TGTGCCAGCAGTCCGAGACAGGGGAACTATGGCTACACCTTC; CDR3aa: CASSPRQGNYGYTF
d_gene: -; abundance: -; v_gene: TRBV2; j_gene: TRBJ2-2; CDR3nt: TGTGCCAGCAGTGAGGGCAGGGATAACAACGGGGAGCTGTTTTTT; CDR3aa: CASSEGRDNNGELFF
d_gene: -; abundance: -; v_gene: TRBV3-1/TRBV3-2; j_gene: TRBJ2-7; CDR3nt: TGTGCCAGCAGCCAACAGGGTCCGTACGAGCAGTACTTC; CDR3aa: CASSQQGPYEQYF
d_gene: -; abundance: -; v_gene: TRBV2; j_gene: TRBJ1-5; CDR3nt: TGTGCCAGCAGGACAAGAGAAGGGGGAGATCAGCCCCAGCATTTT; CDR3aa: CASRTREGGDQPQHF
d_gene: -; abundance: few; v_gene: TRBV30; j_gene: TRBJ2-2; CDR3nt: TGTGCCGGCGACGAGGGCAGAAACACCGGGGAGCTGTTTTTT; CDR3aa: CAGDEGRNTGELFF
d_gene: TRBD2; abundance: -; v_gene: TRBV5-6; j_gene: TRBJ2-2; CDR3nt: TGTGCCAGCAGCTCCTTGCTAGCGGGAAGCACCGGGGAGCTGTTTTTT; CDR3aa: CASSSLLAGSTGELFF
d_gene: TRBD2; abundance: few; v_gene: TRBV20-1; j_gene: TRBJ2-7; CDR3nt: TGCAGTGCTAGTCCCGGGACTAGCGGCTCCTACGAGCAGTACTTC; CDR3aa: CSASPGTSGSYEQYF
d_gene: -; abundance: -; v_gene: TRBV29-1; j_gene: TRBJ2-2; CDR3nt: TGCAGCTTTACAGGGCCCCGCGCCGGGGAGCTGTTTTTT; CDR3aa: CSFTGPRAGELFF
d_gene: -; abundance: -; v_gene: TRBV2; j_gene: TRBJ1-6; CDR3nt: TGTGCCAGCAGGGCAGGGAGGGCTAATTCACCCCTCCACTTT; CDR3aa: CASRAGRANSPLHF
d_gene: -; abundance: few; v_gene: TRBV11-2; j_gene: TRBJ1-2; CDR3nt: TGTGCCAGCAGCTTAGTGTGGTACGGAGAGAACTATGGCTACACCTTC; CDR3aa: CASSLVWYGENYGYTF
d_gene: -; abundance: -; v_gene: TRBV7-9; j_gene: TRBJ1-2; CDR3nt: TGTGCCAGCAGCCCCGGGACTTCTACGGGCTACACCTTC; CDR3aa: CASSPGTSTGYTF
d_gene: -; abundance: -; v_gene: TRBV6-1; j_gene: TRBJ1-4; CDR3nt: TGTGCCAGCAGCCCGGACAGTGAAAAACTGTTTTTT; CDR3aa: CASSPDSEKLFF
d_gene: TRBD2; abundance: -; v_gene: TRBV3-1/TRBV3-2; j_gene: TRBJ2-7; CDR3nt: TGTGCCAGCAGTCGAGGACTAGCGGGAATCGACGAGCAGTACTTC; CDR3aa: CASSRGLAGIDEQYF
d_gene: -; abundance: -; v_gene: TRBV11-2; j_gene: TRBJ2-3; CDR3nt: TGTGCCAGCAGCTTAGTAGTCGGGAGCACAGATACGCAGTATTTT; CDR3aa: CASSLVVGSTDTQYF